The 26 T cell receptor beta chains below come from one sample, sequenced in a study of CD8+ T cells in alopecia areata. Extracted RNA was reverse transcribed, and the resulting cDNA served as sequencing template. Using immunoSEQ multiplex PCR, the repertoire was profiled, and TCRdb retains in-frame clones only, with some absent. Of about 94,000 clones listed, just over 70% were seen once; the top ten hold 17%. Treatment given: oral pan-JAK inhibitor, 5-10 mg twice daily. Source: CD8+ T cells sorted from blood, taken between weeks 44 and 45, from a patient treated with tofacitinib. The source is a human donor with alopecia areata.

The chain is built from TRBV7-6 and TRBJ2-1; TRBD1 agrees at 9 bases. Trimming cost V 3 bases and J 4 bases; bases outside gene matches: 4. There are 15 residues in the CDR3. CDR1 SGHVS and CDR2 FNYEAQ come from the germline V gene. CDR3 loop: CASSLGQGTYNEQFF. Written as DNA, the CDR3 is TGTGCCAGCAGCTTGGGACAGGGAACATACAATGAGCAGTTCTTC.

A single count supports this clone. The chain employs TRBV19 and TRBJ1-2; D is ambiguous. This CDR3 is 12 amino acids long. Looked up from germline, CDR1 is LNHDA and CDR2 is SQIVND (reference sequence). V dropped 7 bases and J dropped 4 bases, with 10 bases sitting between them. CDR3 in DNA: TGTGCCAGTACGAATGGGCTCTATGGCTACACCTTC. Its translation is CASTNGLYGYTF.

In its sample, this clone was seen a few times. This chain links TRBV11-2 with TRBJ1-2, with TRBD1 identical over 9 bases. This CDR3 comprises 14 residues. V lost 1 base, J lost 5 bases, and 2 bases stayed unmatched. The germline V gene encodes CDR1 SGHAT and CDR2 FQNNGV. CDR3: CASSLGTGAYGYTF. For the CDR3, the DNA is TGTGCCAGCAGCTTAGGGACAGGGGCGTATGGCTACACCTTC.

This clone is a singleton in its sample. This rearrangement joins TRBV7-6 to TRBJ1-5, with 8 bases lining up with TRBD1. Unmatched junction bases numbered 10, after V lost 1 base and J lost 2 bases. Germline lookup yields CDR1 SGHVS and CDR2 FNYEAQ. This CDR3 contains 18 residues. The CDR3 DNA reads as TGTGCCAGCAGCTTAGGGTCTGGACAGGGCGGAGGCAATCAGCCCCAGCATTTT. Protein product: CASSLGSGQGGGNQPQHF.

The chain carries TRBV7-6 and TRBJ2-3, with 7 bases lining up with TRBD1. Germline V gene sequence: CDR1 SGHVS, CDR2 FNYEAQ. Unmatched junction bases numbered 4, after V lost 2 bases and J lost 2 bases. This CDR3 region has 15 residues. In DNA, the CDR3 is TGTGCCAGCAGCTTAAATCAGGGGGACACAGATACGCAGTATTTT. Translating gives CASSLNQGDTDTQYF.

The rearrangement links TRBV28 to TRBJ2-2, with TRBD1 as a possible D gene (6 bases). Trimming removed 7 bases from V and 1 base from J, with 10 bases in between. The CDR3 consists of 14 residues. Germline V gene sequence: CDR1 MDHEN, CDR2 SYDVKM. The CDR3 here is CASTQTGNTGELFF. As DNA, the CDR3 is TGTGCCAGCACCCAGACAGGGAACACCGGGGAGCTGTTTTTT. Supplemented by reference TRBV28 and TRBJ2-2, the full variable domain reads DVKVTQSSRYLVKRTGEKVFLECVQDMDHENMFWYRQDPGLGLRLIYFSYDVKMKEKGDIPEGYSVSREKKERFSLILESASTNQTSMYLCASTQTGNTGELFFGEGSRLTVL.

The chain uses TRBV5-1 and TRBJ2-7, with 9 positions matching TRBD2. The trim removed 0 bases at V and 5 bases at J, leaving 6 bases unmatched. Germline CDR1 is SGHRS and CDR2 is YFSETQ. CDR3 size: 15 residues. DNA of the CDR3: TGCGCCAGCAGCTTGGATGGACTAGCGCGCCACGAGCAGTACTTC. Its protein product is CASSLDGLARHEQYF.

The chain couples TRBV29-1 to TRBJ2-3, with 12 bases fitting TRBD2. The germline gives CDR1 SQVTM, CDR2 ANQGSEA. The CDR3 extends over 18 amino acids. V lost 4 bases, J lost 0 bases, and 11 bases stayed unmatched. CDR3 sequence (DNA): TGCAGCGTTGTTGGGGTTACCGGGACTAGCGGGAGCACAGATACGCAGTATTTT. Protein sequence: CSVVGVTGTSGSTDTQYF.

The V gene is TRBV11-2, the J gene TRBJ2-7; 8 bases match TRBD1. J gave up 5 bases and V 1 base, and 4 bases lay outside the gene matches. The V gene's germline CDR1 is SGHAT and CDR2 FQNNGV. The CDR3 extends over 14 amino acids. CDR3 sequence (DNA): TGTGCCAGCAGCTTAGGACAGGGGTGGAACGAGCAGTACTTC. Protein: CASSLGQGWNEQYF.

This clone was detected a few times. The CDR3 DNA follows: TGTGCCAGCAGTTTGCAGGGGGCTTGGAATGAGCAGTTCTTC. Translation: CASSLQGAWNEQFF. The rearrangement uses TRBV27 and TRBJ2-1, with 8 bases that match TRBD1. This CDR3 contains 14 residues. V lost 3 bases and J lost 7; bases outside the gene matches: 5. Germline V gives CDR1 MNHEY, CDR2 SMNVEV (reference sequence).

This chain joins TRBV5-1 and TRBJ2-1; a weak D match, TRBD2 (7 bases). This CDR3 has 15 residues. In germline, CDR1 is SGHRS, CDR2 YFSETQ. V was cut by 1 base and J by 4 bases, with 12 bases left in between. The DNA of the CDR3 is TGCGCCAGCAGCTTGAGGGGGGGTGTGTACAATGAGCAGTTCTTC. Protein: CASSLRGGVYNEQFF.

Regarding this clone: Distinct nucleotide sequences in the sample also encode this CDR3. V usage is TRBV5-1 and J usage is TRBJ2-7, with D possibly TRBD1 on 6 matching bases. The CDR3 covers 12 residues. Germline CDR1 SGHRS, CDR2 YFSETQ. V dropped 4 bases and J dropped 3 bases, with 8 bases sitting between them. CDR3 protein: CASSPQGYEQYF. CDR3 sequence (DNA): TGCGCCAGCAGCCCACAGGGCTACGAGCAGTACTTC. Complete variable domain (other parts from reference TRBV5-1 and TRBJ2-7): KAGVTQTPRYLIKTRGQQVTLSCSPISGHRSVSWYQQTPGQGLQFLFEYFSETQRNKGNFPGRFSGRQFSNSRSEMNVSTLELGDSALYLCASSPQGYEQYFGPGTRLTVT.

This chain connects TRBV29-1 to TRBJ2-3; 9 bases agree with TRBD1. The ends lost 7 bases at V and 5 bases at J; junction bases unmatched: 7. The CDR3 has 13 amino acids. Germline CDR1 and CDR2: SQVTM and ANQGSEA. The CDR3 nucleotides read TGCAGCGCCACACAGGGGGCTGGAGATACGCAGTATTTT. This gives the protein CSATQGAGDTQYF.

The chain has TRBV9 and TRBJ2-3; the D gene is possibly TRBD2 (5 bases). Germline loops: CDR1 SGDLS, CDR2 YYNGEE. Trimming removed 4 bases from V and 2 bases from J, with 14 bases in between. This CDR3 contains 15 residues. CDR3 sequence: CASSTQAASTDTQYF. CDR3 in DNA: TGTGCCAGCAGCACTCAAGCGGCCTCCACAGATACGCAGTATTTT.

The chain combines TRBV29-1 with TRBJ2-2; 7 nucleotides agree with TRBD1. Germline values: CDR1 SQVTM, CDR2 ANQGSEA. V lost 6 bases and J lost 0; bases outside the gene matches: 4. This CDR3 is 14 amino acids long. The CDR3 here is CSVIGTANTGELFF. DNA of the CDR3: TGCAGCGTGATCGGGACAGCGAACACCGGGGAGCTGTTTTTT.

The chain joins TRBV13 to TRBJ2-5; no firm D call. Germline V lookup: CDR1 PRHDT, CDR2 FYEKMQ (reference sequence). The CDR3 spans 14 residues. V lost 2 bases and J 2 bases, leaving 9 bases between the germline ends. This chain's CDR3 is CASSLRAGQETQYF. The CDR3 region has the DNA TGTGCCAGCAGCTTAAGGGCAGGACAAGAGACCCAGTACTTC.

CDR3 sequence reads: CASSTGQGHEQYF. The DNA of the CDR3 is TGTGCCAGCAGCACCGGACAGGGCCACGAGCAGTACTTC. V is TRBV9 and J is TRBJ2-7; TRBD1 aligns across 8 bases. Unmatched junction bases numbered 5, after V lost 4 bases and J lost 5 bases. The CDR3 sequence is 13 residues long. Germline CDR1 is SGDLS and CDR2 is YYNGEE.

Only a few counts were recorded for this clone. The V call is TRBV2, the J call TRBJ1-2; the match to TRBD1 covers 9 bases. Germline trimming cut 9 bases from V and 6 bases from J; bases unmatched to any gene: 14. CDR3 size: 15 residues. Per the germline V gene, CDR1 is SNHLY and CDR2 is FYNNEI. The CDR3 is CARPGQGEGGDGYTF. CDR3 sequence (DNA): TGTGCCAGACCGGGACAGGGTGAGGGCGGGGATGGCTACACCTTC.

Within the sample, this clone is medium-sized (0.01 to 0.1%). The chain couples TRBV4-3 to TRBJ1-4; D uncertain. Deletions cut 0 bases from V and 4 bases from J, with 12 bases between. CDR1 is LGHNA and CDR2 is YSLEER in the germline V gene. CDR3 length: 16 amino acids. The DNA of the CDR3 is TGCGCCAGCAGCCAAGATCGAGGGCAGAATAATGAAAAACTGTTTTTT. Translation: CASSQDRGQNNEKLFF.

The V and J genes are TRBV5-6 and TRBJ2-5, with D possibly matching TRBD1 (6 bases). The CDR3 runs to 13 residues. The germline gives CDR1 SGHDT, CDR2 YYEEEE. The ends were cut back, 2 bases at V and 5 bases at J, with 10 bases in the middle. The CDR3 region is CASSFSRGETQYF. The CDR3 coding sequence is TGTGCCAGCAGCTTCTCGAGGGGGGAGACCCAGTACTTC.

This clone was seen once. J is TRBJ2-7 and V is TRBV6-1; weak D call: TRBD1 (6 bases). The germline gives CDR1 MNHNS, CDR2 SASEGT. V lost 8 bases and J 3 bases, leaving 14 bases between the germline ends. The CDR3 consists of 13 residues. The CDR3 region has the DNA TGTGCCAGCCTCCTACAGGGAAGCTACGAGCAGTACTTC. Amino acids: CASLLQGSYEQYF.

This clone has more than one count but fewer than ten. This same CDR3 is encoded by further DNA sequences in the sample. The rearrangement links TRBV29-1 to TRBJ2-5, with TRBD2 identical over 11 bases. The CDR3 consists of 14 residues. The germline V gene has CDR1 SQVTM and CDR2 ANQGSEA. The trim removed 3 bases at V and 1 base at J, leaving 1 base unmatched. The CDR3: CSVELAGGQETQYF. The CDR3 DNA reads TGCAGCGTTGAGCTAGCGGGGGGCCAAGAGACCCAGTACTTC. The full variable domain, rest sourced from reference TRBV29-1 and TRBJ2-5, is SAVISQKPSRDICQRGTSLTIQCQVDSQVTMMFWYRQQPGQSLTLIATANQGSEATYESGFVIDKFPISRPNLTFSTLTVSNMSPEDSSIYLCSVELAGGQETQYFGPGTRLLVL.

The J gene is TRBJ1-1, the V gene TRBV9; a weak D match, TRBD1 (6 bases). The ends were cut back, 5 bases at V and 6 bases at J, with 17 bases in the middle. The CDR3 length is 14 residues. Looked up from germline, CDR1 is SGDLS and CDR2 is YYNGEE. CDR3 sequence reads: CASSPVGGHPEAFF. The CDR3 bases are TGTGCCAGCAGTCCGGTGGGGGGGCACCCTGAAGCTTTCTTT.

This clone was recorded only once. The chain is built from TRBV4-3 and TRBJ1-1; D not certain. The CDR3 is made up of 14 amino acids. Deletions cut 0 bases from V and 5 bases from J, with 10 bases between. Germline CDR1 LGHNA, CDR2 YSLEER. The CDR3 spells CASSQDNRVTEAFF. CDR3 DNA sequence: TGCGCCAGCAGCCAAGATAATCGGGTAACTGAAGCTTTCTTT.

This chain connects TRBV9 to TRBJ2-1; TRBD1 matches 10 bases. Germline V lookup: CDR1 SGDLS, CDR2 YYNGEE. V lost 5 bases and J lost 4; bases outside the gene matches: 12. This CDR3 region has 17 residues. CDR3 sequence reads: CASSPANSGQGYNEQFF. The DNA of the CDR3 is TGTGCCAGCAGTCCCGCCAACTCGGGACAGGGGTACAATGAGCAGTTCTTC.

This chain uses TRBV4-1 with TRBJ1-2; 9 bases line up with TRBD1. Germline V gives CDR1 MGHRA, CDR2 YSYEKL. The CDR3 totals 17 residues. J gave up 0 bases and V 3 bases, and 8 bases lay outside the gene matches. CDR3 amino acids: CASSHIKGQGPNYGYTF. CDR3 in DNA: TGCGCCAGCAGCCACATAAAGGGACAGGGACCTAACTATGGCTACACCTTC.